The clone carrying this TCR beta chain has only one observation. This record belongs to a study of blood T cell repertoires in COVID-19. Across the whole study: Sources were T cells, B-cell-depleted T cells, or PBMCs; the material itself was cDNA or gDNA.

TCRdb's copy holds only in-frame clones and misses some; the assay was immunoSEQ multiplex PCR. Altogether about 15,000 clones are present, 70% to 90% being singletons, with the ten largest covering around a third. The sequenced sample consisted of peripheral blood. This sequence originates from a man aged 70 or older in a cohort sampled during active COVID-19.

CDR3 sequence (DNA): TGTGCCAGTAGTATACCAGCGGGAGGTCCAGAGACCCAGTACTTC. Residues: CASSIPAGGPETQYF. This chain uses TRBV19 with TRBJ2-5; the match to TRBD2 covers 9 bases. The CDR3 loop spans 15 amino acids. Germline V gene sequence: CDR1 LNHDA, CDR2 SQIVND (reference sequence). J lost 4 bases, V lost 2 bases, and 5 bases had no gene match. Together with reference TRBV19 and TRBJ2-5, the CDR3 gives the full variable domain: DGGITQSPKYLFRKEGQNVTLSCEQNLNHDAMYWYRQDPGQGLRLIYYSQIVNDFQKGDIAEGYSVSREKKESFPLTVTSAQKNPTAFYLCASSIPAGGPETQYFGPGTRLLVL.